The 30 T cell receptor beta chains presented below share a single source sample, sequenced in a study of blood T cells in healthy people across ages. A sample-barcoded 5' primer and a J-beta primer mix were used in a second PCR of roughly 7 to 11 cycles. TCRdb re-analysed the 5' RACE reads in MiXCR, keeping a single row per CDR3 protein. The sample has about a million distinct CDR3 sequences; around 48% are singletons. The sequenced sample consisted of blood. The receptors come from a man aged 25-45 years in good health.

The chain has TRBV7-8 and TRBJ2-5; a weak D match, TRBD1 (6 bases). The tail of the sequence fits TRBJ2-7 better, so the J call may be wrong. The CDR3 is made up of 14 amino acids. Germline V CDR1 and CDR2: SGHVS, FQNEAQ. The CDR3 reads CASSLTGLGDEQYF. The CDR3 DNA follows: TGTGCCAGCAGCTTAACAGGGCTGGGGGACGAGCAGTACTTC.

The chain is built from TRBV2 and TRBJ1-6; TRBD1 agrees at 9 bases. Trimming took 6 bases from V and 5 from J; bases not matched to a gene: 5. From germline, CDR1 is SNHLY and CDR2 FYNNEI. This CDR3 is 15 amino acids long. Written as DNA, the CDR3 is TGTGCCAGCAGCCCGACAGGGGGTAATAATTCACCCCTCCACTTT. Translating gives CASSPTGGNNSPLHF.

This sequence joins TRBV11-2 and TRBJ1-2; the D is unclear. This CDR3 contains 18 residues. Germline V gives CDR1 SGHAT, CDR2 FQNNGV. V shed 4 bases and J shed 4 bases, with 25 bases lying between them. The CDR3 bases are TGTGCCAGCAGCTCAAACTACCGAGAGGCGCGAGTTGGCTATGGCTACACCTTC. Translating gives CASSSNYREARVGYGYTF.

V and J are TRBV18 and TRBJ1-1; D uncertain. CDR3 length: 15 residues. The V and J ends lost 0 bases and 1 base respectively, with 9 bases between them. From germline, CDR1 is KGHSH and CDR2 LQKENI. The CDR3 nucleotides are TGTGCCAGCTCACCACCTAGTAAACAGAACACTGAAGCTTTCTTT. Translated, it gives CASSPPSKQNTEAFF.

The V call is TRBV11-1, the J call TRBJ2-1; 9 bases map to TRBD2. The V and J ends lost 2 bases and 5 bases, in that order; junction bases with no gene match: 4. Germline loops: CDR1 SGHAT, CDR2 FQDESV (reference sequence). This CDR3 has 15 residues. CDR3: CASSLRRGGNNEQFF. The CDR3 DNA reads TGTGCCAGCAGCTTAAGGCGGGGGGGTAACAATGAGCAGTTCTTC.

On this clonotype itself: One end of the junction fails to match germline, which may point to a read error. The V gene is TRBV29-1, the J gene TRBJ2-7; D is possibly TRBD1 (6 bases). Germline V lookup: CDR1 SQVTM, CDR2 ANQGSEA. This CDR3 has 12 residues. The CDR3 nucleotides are TGCAGCACCTCGACAGGCTCCCACGAGCAGTACTTC. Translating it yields CSTSTGSHEQYF.

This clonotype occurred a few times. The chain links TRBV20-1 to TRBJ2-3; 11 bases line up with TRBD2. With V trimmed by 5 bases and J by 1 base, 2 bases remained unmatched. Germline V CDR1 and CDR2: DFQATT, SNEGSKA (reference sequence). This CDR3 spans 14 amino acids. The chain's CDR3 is CSAATSGGTDTQYF. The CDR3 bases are TGCAGTGCTGCGACTAGCGGGGGCACAGATACGCAGTATTTT.

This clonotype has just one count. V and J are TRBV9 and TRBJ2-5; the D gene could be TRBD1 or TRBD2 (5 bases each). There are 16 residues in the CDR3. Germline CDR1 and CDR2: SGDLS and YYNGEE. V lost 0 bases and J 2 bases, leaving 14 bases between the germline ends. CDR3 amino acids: CASSVERGRSQETQYF. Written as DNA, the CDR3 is TGTGCCAGCAGCGTAGAGAGGGGTAGGAGTCAAGAGACCCAGTACTTC.

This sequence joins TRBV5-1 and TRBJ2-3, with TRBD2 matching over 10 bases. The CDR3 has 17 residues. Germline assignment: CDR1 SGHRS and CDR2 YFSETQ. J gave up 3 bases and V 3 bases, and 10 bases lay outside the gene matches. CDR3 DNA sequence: TGCGCCAGCAGCTCTCCTCCGGGTAGCGGGGGGACAGATACGCAGTATTTT. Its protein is CASSSPPGSGGTDTQYF.

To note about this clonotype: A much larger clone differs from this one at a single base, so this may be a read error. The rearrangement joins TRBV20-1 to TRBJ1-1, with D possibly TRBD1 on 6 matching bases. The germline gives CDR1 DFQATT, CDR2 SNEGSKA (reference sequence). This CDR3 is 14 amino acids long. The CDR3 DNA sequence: TGCAGTACTAGCCTGGGGGCCTCGGACACTGAAGCTTTCTTT. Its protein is CSTSLGASDTEAFF.

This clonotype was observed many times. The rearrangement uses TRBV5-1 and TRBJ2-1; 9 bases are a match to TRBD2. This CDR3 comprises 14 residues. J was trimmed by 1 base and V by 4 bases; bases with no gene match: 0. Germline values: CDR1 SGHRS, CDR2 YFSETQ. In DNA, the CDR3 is TGCGCCAGCAGCGGACTAGCGTCCTACAATGAGCAGTTCTTC. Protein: CASSGLASYNEQFF.

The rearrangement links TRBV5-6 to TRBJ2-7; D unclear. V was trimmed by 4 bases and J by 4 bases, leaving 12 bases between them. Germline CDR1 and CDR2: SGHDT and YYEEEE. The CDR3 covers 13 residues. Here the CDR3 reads CASSDAIAYEQYF. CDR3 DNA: TGTGCCAGCAGCGACGCCATAGCATACGAGCAGTACTTC.

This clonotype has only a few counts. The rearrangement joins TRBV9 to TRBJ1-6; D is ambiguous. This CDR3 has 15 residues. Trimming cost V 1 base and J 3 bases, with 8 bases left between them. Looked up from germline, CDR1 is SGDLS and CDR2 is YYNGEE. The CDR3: CASSVQSGYNSPLHF. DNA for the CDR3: TGTGCCAGCAGCGTACAGAGCGGCTATAATTCACCCCTCCACTTT.

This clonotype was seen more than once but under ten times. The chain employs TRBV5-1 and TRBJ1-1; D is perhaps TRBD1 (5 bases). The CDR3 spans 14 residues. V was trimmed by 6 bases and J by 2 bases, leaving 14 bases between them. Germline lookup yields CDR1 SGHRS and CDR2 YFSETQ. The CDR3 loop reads CASTAGTANTEAFF. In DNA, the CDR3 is TGCGCCAGCACCGCGGGGACCGCTAACACTGAAGCTTTCTTT.

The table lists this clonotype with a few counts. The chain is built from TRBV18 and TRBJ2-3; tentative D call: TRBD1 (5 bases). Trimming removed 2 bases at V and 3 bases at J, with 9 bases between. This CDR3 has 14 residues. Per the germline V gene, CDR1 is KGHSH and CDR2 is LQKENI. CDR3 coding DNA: TGTGCCAGCTCACCAAGCCAGGGAACAGATACGCAGTATTTT. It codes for CASSPSQGTDTQYF.

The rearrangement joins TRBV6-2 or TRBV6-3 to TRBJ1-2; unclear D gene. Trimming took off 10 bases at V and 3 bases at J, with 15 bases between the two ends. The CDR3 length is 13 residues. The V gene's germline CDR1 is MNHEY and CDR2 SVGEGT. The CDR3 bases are TGTGCCACCTACGAGACGGACTACTATGGCTACACCTTC. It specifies CATYETDYYGYTF.

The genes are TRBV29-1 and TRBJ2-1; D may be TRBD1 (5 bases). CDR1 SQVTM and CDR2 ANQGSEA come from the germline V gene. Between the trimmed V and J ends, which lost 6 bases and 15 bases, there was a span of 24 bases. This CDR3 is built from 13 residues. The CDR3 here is CSVETGRAGSRFF. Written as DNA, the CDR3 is TGCAGCGTAGAGACGGGCAGGGCCGGATCCCGGTTCTTC.

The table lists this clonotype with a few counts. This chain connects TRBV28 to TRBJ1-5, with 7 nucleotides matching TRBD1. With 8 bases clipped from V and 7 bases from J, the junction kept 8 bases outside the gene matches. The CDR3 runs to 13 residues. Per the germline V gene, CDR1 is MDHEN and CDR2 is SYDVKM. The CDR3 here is CASLDRVGQPQHF. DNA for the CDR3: TGTGCCAGCCTCGACAGGGTAGGGCAGCCCCAGCATTTT. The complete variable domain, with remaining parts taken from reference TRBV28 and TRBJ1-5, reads DVKVTQSSRYLVKRTGEKVFLECVQDMDHENMFWYRQDPGLGLRLIYFSYDVKMKEKGDIPEGYSVSREKKERFSLILESASTNQTSMYLCASLDRVGQPQHFGDGTRLSIL.

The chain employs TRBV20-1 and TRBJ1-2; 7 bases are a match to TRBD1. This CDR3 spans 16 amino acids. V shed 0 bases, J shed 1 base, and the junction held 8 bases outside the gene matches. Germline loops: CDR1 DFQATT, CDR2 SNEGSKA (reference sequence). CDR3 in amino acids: CSARDTRDRVNYGYTF. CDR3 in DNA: TGCAGTGCTAGAGATACCCGGGACAGAGTTAACTATGGCTACACCTTC.

Written as DNA, the CDR3 is TGTGCCACCAGTGATTCAAGCGGGGGGGCCCTCACAGATACGCAGTATTTT. Translated, it gives CATSDSSGGALTDTQYF. The chain carries TRBV24-1 and TRBJ2-3; 10 bases align to TRBD2. With 2 bases clipped from V and 2 bases from J, the junction kept 6 bases outside the gene matches. The CDR3 contains 17 residues. Germline V gene lookup returns CDR1 KGHDR and CDR2 SFDVKD.

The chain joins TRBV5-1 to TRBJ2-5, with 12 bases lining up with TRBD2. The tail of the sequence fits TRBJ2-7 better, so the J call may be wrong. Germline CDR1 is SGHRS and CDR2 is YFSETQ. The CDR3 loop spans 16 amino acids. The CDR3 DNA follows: TGCGCCAGCAGCTTCGTCCTAGCGGGGGGGGACTACGAGCAGTACTTC. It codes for CASSFVLAGGDYEQYF.

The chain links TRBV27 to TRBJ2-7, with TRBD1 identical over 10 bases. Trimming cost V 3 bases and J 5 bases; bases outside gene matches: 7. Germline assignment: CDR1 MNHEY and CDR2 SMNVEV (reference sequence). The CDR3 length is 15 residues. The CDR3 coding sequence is TGTGCCAGCAGTTTTGCGGGACAGGGGCTCCACGAGCAGTACTTC. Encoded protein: CASSFAGQGLHEQYF.

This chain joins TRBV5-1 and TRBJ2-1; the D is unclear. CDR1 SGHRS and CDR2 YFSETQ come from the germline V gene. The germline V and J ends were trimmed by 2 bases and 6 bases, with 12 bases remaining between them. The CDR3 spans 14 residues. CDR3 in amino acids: CASSLSIIGNEQFF. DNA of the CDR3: TGCGCCAGCAGCTTATCCATAATAGGCAATGAGCAGTTCTTC.

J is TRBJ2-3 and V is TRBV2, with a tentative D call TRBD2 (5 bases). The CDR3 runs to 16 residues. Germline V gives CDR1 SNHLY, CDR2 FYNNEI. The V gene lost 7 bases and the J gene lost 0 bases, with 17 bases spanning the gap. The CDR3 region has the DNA TGTGCCAGCATGGAGAGGGTCCTAGGGAGCACAGATACGCAGTATTTT. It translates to CASMERVLGSTDTQYF.

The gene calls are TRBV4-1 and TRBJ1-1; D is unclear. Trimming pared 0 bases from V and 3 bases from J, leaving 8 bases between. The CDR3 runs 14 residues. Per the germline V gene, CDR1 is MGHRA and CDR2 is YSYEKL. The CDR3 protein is CASSQENLDTEAFF. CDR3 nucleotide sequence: TGCGCCAGCAGCCAAGAGAACCTGGACACTGAAGCTTTCTTT.

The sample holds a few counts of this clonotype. CDR3: CSASEGSARDEQFF. DNA of the CDR3: TGCAGTGCTAGTGAGGGTAGCGCCCGCGATGAGCAGTTCTTC. The chain is built from TRBV20-1 and TRBJ2-1, with D perhaps TRBD2 (5 bases). V lost 3 bases, J lost 8 bases, and 17 bases lay in between. The CDR3 has 14 amino acids. Germline CDR1 reads DFQATT; CDR2 reads SNEGSKA (reference sequence).

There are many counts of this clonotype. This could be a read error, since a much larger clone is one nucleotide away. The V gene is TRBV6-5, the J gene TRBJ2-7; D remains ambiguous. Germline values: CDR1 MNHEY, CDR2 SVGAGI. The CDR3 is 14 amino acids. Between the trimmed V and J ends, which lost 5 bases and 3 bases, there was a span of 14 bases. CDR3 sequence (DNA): TGTGCCAGCAGTGACGTAGGACGGGTCTACGAGCAGTACTTC. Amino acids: CASSDVGRVYEQYF.

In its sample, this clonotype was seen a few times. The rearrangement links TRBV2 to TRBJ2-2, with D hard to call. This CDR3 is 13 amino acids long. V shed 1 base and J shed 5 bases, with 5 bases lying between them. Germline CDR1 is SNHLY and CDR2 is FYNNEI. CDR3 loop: CASSEGGTGELFF. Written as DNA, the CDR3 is TGTGCCAGCAGTGAAGGGGGAACCGGGGAGCTGTTTTTT.

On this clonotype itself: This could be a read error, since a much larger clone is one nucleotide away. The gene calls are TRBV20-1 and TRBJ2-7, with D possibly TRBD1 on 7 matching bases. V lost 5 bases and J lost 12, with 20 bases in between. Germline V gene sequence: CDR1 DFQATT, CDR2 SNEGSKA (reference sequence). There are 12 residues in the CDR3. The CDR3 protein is CSAPGGIETRYF. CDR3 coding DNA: TGCAGTGCTCCAGGGGGGATAGAGACCCGGTACTTC.

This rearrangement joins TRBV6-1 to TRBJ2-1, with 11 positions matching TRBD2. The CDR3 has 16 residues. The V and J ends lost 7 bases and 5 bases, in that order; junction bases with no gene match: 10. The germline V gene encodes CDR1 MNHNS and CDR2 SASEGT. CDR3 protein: CASNPWTSGRNNEQFF. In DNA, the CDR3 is TGTGCCAGCAACCCATGGACTAGCGGGCGGAACAATGAGCAGTTCTTC.